Listed below are T cell receptor beta chains from one sample, sequenced in a study of regulatory T cells in long-lasting Graves disease. From the multiplex PCR reads, TCRdb called clonotypes with MiXCR, one entry per CDR3 protein. The table records 680,000 or so distinct CDR3 sequences, 16% of them present only once. This sample also appeared in a second study, on T cells in Graves' hyperthyroidism and ophthalmopathy.

Sequencing was performed on peripheral blood mononuclear cells (PBMCs), taken at new diagnosis, from a patient treated with antithyroid drugs. The source of these receptors is a woman between 25 and 40 years old with Graves disease. The CDR3 runs from the conserved cysteine through the conserved F or W. D genes are given only for firm matches. Expanded clones get a size class; other rows say once, few or many, or leave the size out.

abundance,v_gene,d_gene,j_gene,CDR3aa,CDR3nt
many,TRBV27,TRBD1,TRBJ1-1,CASSFIGGRNTEAFF,TGTGCCAGCAGTTTTATAGGGGGCCGGAACACTGAAGCTTTCTTT
.,TRBV5-1,TRBD2,TRBJ2-1,CASSLGGLAVKYNEQFF,TGCGCCAGCAGCTTGGGGGGACTAGCGGTAAAATACAATGAGCAGTTCTTC
.,TRBV6-4,.,TRBJ1-1,CASSHQGSCDTEAFF,TGTGCCAGCAGTCATCAGGGCAGTTGTGACACTGAAGCTTTCTTT
few,TRBV6-1,.,TRBJ1-4,CASKLAAEKLFF,TGTGCCAGCAAATTGGCGGCTGAAAAACTGTTTTTT
.,TRBV24-1,TRBD1,TRBJ2-2,CATSSGQDFTGELFF,TGTGCCACCAGTTCGGGACAGGACTTCACCGGGGAGCTGTTTTTT
many,TRBV19,.,TRBJ2-7,CASSGGGQSYEQYF,TGTGCCAGTAGTGGAGGGGGACAGTCCTACGAGCAGTACTTC
many,TRBV6-1,TRBD2,TRBJ2-3,CASSPIAGPTDTQYF,TGTGCCAGCAGCCCGATAGCGGGCCCCACAGATACGCAGTATTTT
many,TRBV20-1,TRBD2,TRBJ2-7,CSAPSGRAGKQYF,TGCAGTGCTCCGAGCGGGAGGGCCGGCAAGCAGTACTTC
few,TRBV14,.,TRBJ2-7,CASRPTGTSNRYF,TGTGCCAGCAGACCCACCGGGACATCAAATCGGTACTTC
many,TRBV28,.,TRBJ1-2,CASSLPRGLSYGYTF,TGTGCCAGCAGTTTACCCCGGGGGCTGAGCTATGGCTACACCTTC
.,TRBV7-9,.,TRBJ1-2,CASSLENGESYGYTF,TGTGCCAGCAGCTTAGAGAACGGGGAGAGCTATGGCTACACCTTC
.,TRBV18,.,TRBJ2-7,CASSPSKLGEQYF,TGTGCCAGCTCACCGTCTAAGTTGGGCGAGCAGTACTTC
.,TRBV28,TRBD2,TRBJ2-3,CASSIRPGTSHADTQYF,TGTGCCAGCAGTATCAGGCCCGGGACTAGCCATGCAGATACGCAGTATTTT
many,TRBV12-3/TRBV12-4,.,TRBJ2-1,CASSFSGVREQFF,TGTGCCAGCAGTTTTTCGGGGGTGAGGGAGCAGTTCTTC
.,TRBV10-3,.,TRBJ2-7,CAIPPGVSGGYEQYF,TGTGCCATCCCTCCGGGAGTTTCAGGGGGCTACGAGCAGTACTTC
many,TRBV12-3/TRBV12-4,TRBD1,TRBJ1-5,CASSPAIWDRGILNQPQHF,TGTGCCAGCAGCCCCGCCATATGGGACAGGGGAATTCTCAATCAGCCCCAGCATTTT
many,TRBV11-1,.,TRBJ2-1,CASSPPGRRGGNEQFF,TGTGCCAGCAGCCCGCCGGGGCGGAGGGGGGGCAATGAGCAGTTCTTC
many,TRBV20-1,.,TRBJ2-2,CSATYTDPLPGELFF,TGCAGTGCTACTTACACGGACCCGTTGCCCGGGGAGCTGTTTTTT
many,TRBV7-8,.,TRBJ2-5,CASSLGWREETQYF,TGTGCCAGCAGCTTAGGCTGGAGGGAGGAGACCCAGTACTTC
many,TRBV12-3/TRBV12-4,.,TRBJ2-4,CASSLAGTSHF,TGTGCCAGCAGTTTAGCGGGGACATCTCACTTC
few,TRBV20-1,TRBD2,TRBJ2-7,CSARGPLRTGGSYEQYF,TGCAGTGCTAGAGGCCCACTTCGGACTGGCGGGAGTTACGAGCAGTACTTC
.,TRBV30,TRBD1,TRBJ1-5,CAWSFPGTEYSNQPQHF,TGTGCCTGGAGTTTTCCCGGGACAGAGTATAGCAATCAGCCCCAGCATTTT
.,TRBV18,.,TRBJ1-1,CASLPLDSMNTEAFF,TGTGCCAGCTTACCCCTGGACAGCATGAACACTGAAGCTTTCTTT